The source of this TCR beta chain is a study of neurological immune-mediated disorders. TCRdb analysed the 5' RACE reads with MiXCR anew, one entry per CDR3 protein. This table holds 55,000 to 70,000 distinct CDR3 sequences, about 4% found once. Unmatched junction bases numbered 2, after V lost 6 bases and J lost 4 bases. Germline V CDR1 and CDR2: MNHEY, SVGAGI. CDR3 size: 13 residues. The table lists this clonotype with a few counts. The receptor was derived from a man under 40 with multiple sclerosis. The sequencing sample was made of PBMCs. This chain links TRBV6-5 with TRBJ1-1; TRBD1 aligns across 10 bases. In DNA form, the CDR3 reads TGTGCCAGCAGAGACAGGGGGCCCACTGAAGCTTTCTTT. Its protein product is CASRDRGPTEAFF.